This TCR beta chain derives from a study of blood T cell repertoires in COVID-19. Across the study: Researchers got acute and convalescent COVID-19 samples from the United States, Italy and Spain. T cells, B-cell-depleted T cells, or PBMCs supplied cDNA or gDNA.

V dropped 5 bases and J dropped 5; count of bases not matched to a gene: 13. The CDR3 runs 17 residues. CDR1 MNHEY and CDR2 SMNVEV come from the germline V gene (reference sequence). In Cohort 3, a recovered donor had either two negative PCRs, clearance, or symptom resolution. Authors' analysis steps: Cell counts per sample came from amplifying reference gene primers. Sequencing was performed with immunoSEQ multiplex PCR; in TCRdb, only in-frame clones are kept and a portion is missing. V, J and clone size are taken as reported in that table, and D and trimming were inferred from the DNA itself. The table includes 350,000 to 450,000 clones, just under 90% detected once.

The specimen was PBMCs or T cells enriched from blood (not recorded which). This clonotype was sampled from a woman in her twenties or thirties who had recovered from COVID-19. The chain is built from TRBV27 and TRBJ2-2, with TRBD2 matching over 8 bases. CDR3 nucleotide sequence: TGTGCCAGCAGTCTAGCTTCAGCGGGAGCGGGGACCGGGGAGCTGTTTTTT. Protein: CASSLASAGAGTGELFF.